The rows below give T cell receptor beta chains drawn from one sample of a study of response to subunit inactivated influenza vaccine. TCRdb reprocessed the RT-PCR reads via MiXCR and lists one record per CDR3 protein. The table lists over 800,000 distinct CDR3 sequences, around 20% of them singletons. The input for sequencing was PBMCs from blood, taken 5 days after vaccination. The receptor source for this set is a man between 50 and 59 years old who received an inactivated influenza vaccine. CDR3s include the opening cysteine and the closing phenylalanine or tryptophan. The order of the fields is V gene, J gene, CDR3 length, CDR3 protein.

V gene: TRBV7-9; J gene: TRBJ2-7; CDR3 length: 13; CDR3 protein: CASSFIPAGEQYF
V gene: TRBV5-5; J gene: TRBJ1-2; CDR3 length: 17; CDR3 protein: CASSLDGRGDLWDGYTF
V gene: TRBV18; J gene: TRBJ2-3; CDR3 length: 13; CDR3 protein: CASSPQKTSTQYF
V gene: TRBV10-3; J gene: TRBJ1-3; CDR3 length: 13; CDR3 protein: CATGQRAGNTIYF
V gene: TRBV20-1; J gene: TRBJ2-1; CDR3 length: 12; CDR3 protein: CSGASGVNEQFF
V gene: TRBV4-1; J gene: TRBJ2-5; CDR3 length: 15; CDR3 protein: CASSQGHGEGETQYF
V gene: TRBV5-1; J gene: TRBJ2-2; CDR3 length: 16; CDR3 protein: CASSLSGTGQSGELFF
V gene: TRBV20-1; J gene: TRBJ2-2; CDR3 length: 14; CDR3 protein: CSAPILGKTGELFF
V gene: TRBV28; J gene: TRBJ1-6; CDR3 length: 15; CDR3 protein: CASSLRGTANSPLHF
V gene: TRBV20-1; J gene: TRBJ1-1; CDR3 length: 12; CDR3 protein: CSPNQGNTEAFF
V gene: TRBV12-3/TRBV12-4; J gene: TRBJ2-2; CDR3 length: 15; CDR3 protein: CASSFGGHYTGELFF
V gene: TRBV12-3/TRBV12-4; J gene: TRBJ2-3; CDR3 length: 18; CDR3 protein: CASSLVAGGPSGGDTQYF